Listed below are T cell receptor beta chains from one sample, sequenced in a study of blood T cell repertoires in COVID-19. TCRdb's copy holds only in-frame clones and misses some; the assay was immunoSEQ multiplex PCR. The repertoire consists of some 89,000 clones, with around 87% occurring once and the leading ten covering 15%. Sequencing was performed on peripheral blood. The receptor source for this set is a human donor in a cohort sampled during active COVID-19. The CDR3 runs from the conserved cysteine through the conserved F or W. Each record gives: D gene, clone size, J gene, V gene, CDR3 protein, CDR3 DNA. D genes are given only for firm matches. Expanded clones get a size class; other rows say once, few or many, or leave the size out.

d_call: TRBD2
clone_size: -
j_call: TRBJ2-3
v_call: TRBV2
cdr3_aa: CARQAGGSDTQYF
cdr3_nt: TGTGCCAGGCAAGCGGGGGGTTCAGATACGCAGTATTTT

d_call: -
clone_size: -
j_call: TRBJ2-3
v_call: TRBV19
cdr3_aa: CASRDITTDTQYF
cdr3_nt: TGTGCCAGTAGGGACATTACCACAGATACGCAGTATTTT

d_call: -
clone_size: once
j_call: TRBJ1-4
v_call: TRBV3-1/TRBV3-2
cdr3_aa: CASSPPTPNEKLFF
cdr3_nt: TGTGCCAGCAGCCCCCCGACACCTAATGAAAAACTGTTTTTT

d_call: TRBD2
clone_size: -
j_call: TRBJ2-1
v_call: TRBV3-1/TRBV3-2
cdr3_aa: CASSQEVVSGRVRNEQFF
cdr3_nt: TGTGCCAGCAGCCAAGAGGTGGTTAGCGGGAGGGTGAGGAATGAGCAGTTCTTC

d_call: -
clone_size: -
j_call: TRBJ2-7
v_call: TRBV6-2/TRBV6-3
cdr3_aa: CASSSTSGQYF
cdr3_nt: TGTGCCAGCAGTTCAACGTCGGGGCAGTACTTC

d_call: -
clone_size: -
j_call: TRBJ1-1
v_call: TRBV6-1
cdr3_aa: CASSEALGVTEAFF
cdr3_nt: TGTGCCAGCAGTGAAGCGCTAGGAGTAACCGAAGCTTTCTTT

d_call: -
clone_size: -
j_call: TRBJ2-1
v_call: TRBV13
cdr3_aa: CASSPGKSYNEQFF
cdr3_nt: TGTGCCAGCAGCCCCGGGAAGTCCTACAATGAGCAGTTCTTC

d_call: TRBD2
clone_size: once
j_call: TRBJ2-1
v_call: TRBV6-5
cdr3_aa: CASSYGSGGAYNEQFF
cdr3_nt: TGTGCCAGCAGTTACGGCAGCGGGGGGGCGTACAATGAGCAGTTCTTC

d_call: TRBD2
clone_size: once
j_call: TRBJ2-3
v_call: TRBV2
cdr3_aa: CASRASGAPDTQYF
cdr3_nt: TGTGCCAGCAGGGCTAGCGGGGCCCCAGATACGCAGTATTTT

d_call: TRBD1
clone_size: -
j_call: TRBJ2-7
v_call: TRBV5-5
cdr3_aa: CASRYRDSLLHEQYF
cdr3_nt: TGTGCCAGCAGGTACCGGGACAGCCTCCTCCACGAGCAGTACTTC

d_call: -
clone_size: -
j_call: TRBJ1-2
v_call: TRBV3-1/TRBV3-2
cdr3_aa: CASTQGRAYGYTF
cdr3_nt: TGTGCCAGCACCCAGGGGAGGGCCTATGGCTACACCTTC

d_call: TRBD1
clone_size: -
j_call: TRBJ2-1
v_call: TRBV27
cdr3_aa: CASSLGQTLSYNEQFF
cdr3_nt: TGTGCCAGCAGTTTGGGACAGACCCTCTCCTACAATGAGCAGTTCTTC

d_call: TRBD1
clone_size: -
j_call: TRBJ1-3
v_call: TRBV7-9
cdr3_aa: CASSLWDRTFDSSGNTIYF
cdr3_nt: TGTGCCAGCAGCTTATGGGACAGGACATTTGATAGCTCTGGAAACACCATATATTTT

d_call: TRBD2
clone_size: once
j_call: TRBJ2-7
v_call: TRBV28
cdr3_aa: CASSPLAGSSYEQYF
cdr3_nt: TGTGCCAGCAGTCCATTAGCGGGGAGCTCCTACGAGCAGTACTTC

d_call: -
clone_size: once
j_call: TRBJ1-5
v_call: TRBV28
cdr3_aa: CASSLLGEGGQPQHF
cdr3_nt: TGTGCCAGCAGTTTATTGGGGGAAGGGGGTCAGCCCCAGCATTTT

d_call: -
clone_size: -
j_call: TRBJ2-1
v_call: TRBV5-6
cdr3_aa: CASSLVAGNEQFF
cdr3_nt: TGTGCCAGCAGCTTGGTGGCAGGCAATGAGCAGTTCTTC

d_call: TRBD2
clone_size: -
j_call: TRBJ2-5
v_call: TRBV6-6
cdr3_aa: CASSYRLAGGETQYF
cdr3_nt: TGTGCCAGCAGTTATCGCCTAGCGGGGGGCGAGACCCAGTACTTC

d_call: -
clone_size: -
j_call: TRBJ1-5
v_call: TRBV19
cdr3_aa: CASNPEVVVGYQPQHF
cdr3_nt: TGTGCCAGTAACCCCGAGGTGGTGGTCGGCTATCAGCCCCAGCATTTT

d_call: TRBD2
clone_size: -
j_call: TRBJ2-3
v_call: TRBV11-3
cdr3_aa: CASSLVSSGGFSTDTQYF
cdr3_nt: TGTGCCAGCAGCTTAGTAAGTAGCGGGGGGTTTAGCACAGATACGCAGTATTTT

d_call: -
clone_size: -
j_call: TRBJ1-5
v_call: TRBV5-1
cdr3_aa: CASSLAGNQPQHF
cdr3_nt: TGCGCCAGCAGCTTGGCCGGTAATCAGCCCCAGCATTTT

d_call: -
clone_size: -
j_call: TRBJ2-1
v_call: TRBV5-1
cdr3_aa: CASLRGSGHNEQFF
cdr3_nt: TGCGCCAGCCTAAGGGGGAGTGGGCACAATGAGCAGTTCTTC

d_call: TRBD1
clone_size: -
j_call: TRBJ1-2
v_call: TRBV18
cdr3_aa: CASSPTGGYNYGYTF
cdr3_nt: TGTGCCAGCTCACCTACAGGGGGGTATAACTATGGCTACACCTTC

d_call: TRBD2
clone_size: -
j_call: TRBJ2-1
v_call: TRBV2
cdr3_aa: CASTVAGGNYNEQFF
cdr3_nt: TGTGCCAGCACCGTAGCGGGGGGCAACTACAATGAGCAGTTCTTC

d_call: TRBD2
clone_size: -
j_call: TRBJ2-1
v_call: TRBV5-4
cdr3_aa: CASSLSRWGRGGNEQFF
cdr3_nt: TGTGCCAGCAGCTTGTCCCGTTGGGGGAGGGGAGGCAATGAGCAGTTCTTC

d_call: TRBD1
clone_size: -
j_call: TRBJ1-2
v_call: TRBV7-8
cdr3_aa: CASSKLGGTGARGYTF
cdr3_nt: TGTGCCAGCAGCAAACTCGGGGGGACAGGGGCCAGAGGCTACACCTTC

d_call: -
clone_size: -
j_call: TRBJ1-1
v_call: TRBV12-3/TRBV12-4
cdr3_aa: CASSLRDYTEAFF
cdr3_nt: TGTGCCAGCAGCCTCAGGGATTACACTGAAGCTTTCTTT

d_call: TRBD1
clone_size: -
j_call: TRBJ2-7
v_call: TRBV5-1
cdr3_aa: CASSPVAQGDPYEQYF
cdr3_nt: TGCGCCAGCAGCCCGGTGGCACAGGGGGATCCCTACGAGCAGTACTTC

d_call: TRBD1
clone_size: -
j_call: TRBJ1-2
v_call: TRBV6-5
cdr3_aa: CASRGQGFYGYTF
cdr3_nt: TGTGCCAGCAGGGGACAGGGGTTCTATGGCTACACCTTC

d_call: -
clone_size: -
j_call: TRBJ2-2
v_call: TRBV27
cdr3_aa: CASSPTQGPGELFF
cdr3_nt: TGTGCCAGCAGTCCCACACAGGGTCCCGGGGAGCTGTTTTTT

d_call: -
clone_size: few
j_call: TRBJ1-5
v_call: TRBV5-8
cdr3_aa: CASSLDYSNQPQHF
cdr3_nt: TGTGCCAGCAGCTTGGATTATAGCAATCAGCCCCAGCATTTT

d_call: -
clone_size: -
j_call: TRBJ2-2
v_call: TRBV4-1
cdr3_aa: CASSPFSGGNTGELFF
cdr3_nt: TGCGCCAGCAGCCCTTTTTCCGGGGGGAACACCGGGGAGCTGTTTTTT

d_call: TRBD2
clone_size: -
j_call: TRBJ2-7
v_call: TRBV9
cdr3_aa: CASSVSSLAGGAYEQYF
cdr3_nt: TGTGCCAGCAGCGTCTCCTCTCTAGCGGGGGGGGCCTACGAGCAGTACTTC

d_call: -
clone_size: -
j_call: TRBJ2-1
v_call: TRBV7-2
cdr3_aa: CASSLVDDEQFF
cdr3_nt: TGTGCCAGCAGCTTAGTAGATGATGAGCAGTTCTTC

d_call: TRBD2
clone_size: -
j_call: TRBJ2-1
v_call: TRBV5-1
cdr3_aa: CASSSRIAGGPVGEQFF
cdr3_nt: TGCGCCAGCAGCTCCCGGATAGCGGGAGGGCCGGTTGGTGAGCAGTTCTTC

d_call: -
clone_size: -
j_call: TRBJ2-3
v_call: TRBV5-4
cdr3_aa: CASSLAGVKADTQYF
cdr3_nt: TGTGCCAGCAGCTTGGCGGGGGTTAAAGCAGATACGCAGTATTTT

d_call: -
clone_size: -
j_call: TRBJ2-5
v_call: TRBV19
cdr3_aa: CASSIQGLETQYF
cdr3_nt: TGTGCCAGTAGTATTCAGGGTTTGGAGACCCAGTACTTC

d_call: TRBD1
clone_size: -
j_call: TRBJ2-1
v_call: TRBV10-2
cdr3_aa: CATPTGLDEQFF
cdr3_nt: TGCGCCACTCCGACAGGGCTGGATGAGCAGTTCTTC

d_call: TRBD1
clone_size: -
j_call: TRBJ2-2
v_call: TRBV2
cdr3_aa: CASSPTGGPNTGELFF
cdr3_nt: TGTGCCAGCAGTCCAACAGGGGGCCCTAACACCGGGGAGCTGTTTTTT